Presented here are 2 T cell receptor beta chains from one specimen sequenced in a study of blood T cell repertoires in COVID-19 (dated by TCRdb to the early 2020s). The library was generated by the immunoSEQ multiplex PCR assay. TCRdb holds this immuneACCESS table with in-frame rearrangements only. Some clones are missing; in checked studies, unresolved V genes explain under half, and the rest has no known cause. This sample is represented by around 80,000 clones; over 75% of them were singletons. The ten most abundant clones make up 9.5% to 15% of the sample. The sequencing input was peripheral blood. The source of these receptors is an elderly man with acute or convalescent COVID-19.

This sequence joins TRBV2 and TRBJ1-1; 11 nucleotides match TRBD1. There are 13 residues in the CDR3. The germline CDR1 and CDR2 sequences are SNHLY and FYNNEI. After removal of 7 bases from V and 8 bases from J, the junction contained 6 bases not matched to a gene. The CDR3 DNA follows: TGTGCCAGCACCCCGGACAGGGGGCACGAAGCTTTCTTT. Protein: CASTPDRGHEAFF.

The chain combines TRBV7-3 with TRBJ1-2; 8 nucleotides match TRBD1. CDR3 length: 14 amino acids. CDR1 SGHTA and CDR2 FQGTGA come from the germline V gene. V lost 2 bases, J lost 6 bases, and 5 bases stayed unmatched. CDR3 region: CASSLGSTGDGYTF. The CDR3 nucleotides are TGTGCCAGCAGCTTAGGCTCGACAGGGGATGGCTACACCTTC.